A selection of T cell receptor beta chains follows, all from one sample in a study of cytotoxic CD8 clonotypes in ibrutinib-treated CLL. Clones were sequenced by immunoSEQ multiplex PCR, and TCRdb holds only the in-frame ones, with some missing. The sample has about 44,000 clones; more than 60% are singletons. The material was PBMCs, obtained after 12 months of ibrutinib treatment. The receptors stem from a human donor with chronic lymphocytic leukemia. Each CDR3 is given with its conserved first and last residue. D genes are given only for firm matches. The listing skips clone size in some rows; elsewhere it reads once, few, many or a size class.

V	J	size	D	CDR3	DNA
TRBV18	TRBJ2-7	.	.	CASSPGISYEQYF	TGTGCCAGCTCACCCGGGATTTCCTACGAGCAGTACTTC
TRBV5-1	TRBJ2-7	.	TRBD2	CASSSGLAGDEQYF	TGCGCCAGCAGCTCGGGACTAGCGGGCGACGAGCAGTACTTC
TRBV5-1	TRBJ2-3	.	.	CASSLGVVTDTQYF	TGCGCCAGCAGCTTGGGGGTAGTCACAGATACGCAGTATTTT
TRBV10-3	TRBJ1-1	few	.	CAIRGENTEAFF	TGTGCCATCAGGGGGGAGAACACTGAAGCTTTCTTT
TRBV28	TRBJ2-5	.	.	CASSSPGRSETQYF	TGTGCCAGCAGTTCACCAGGGAGAAGTGAGACCCAGTACTTC
TRBV19	TRBJ2-7	.	TRBD2	CASSIGLVVNEQYF	TGTGCCAGTAGTATCGGACTAGTCGTCAACGAGCAGTACTTC
TRBV30	TRBJ2-5	.	.	CAWKGNQETQYF	TGTGCCTGGAAGGGAAACCAAGAGACCCAGTACTTC
TRBV27	TRBJ2-1	.	TRBD1	CASRPDRGLLSYNEQFF	TGTGCCAGCAGACCGGACAGGGGATTATTATCCTACAATGAGCAGTTCTTC
TRBV2	TRBJ2-1	once	.	CASGSDTDEQFF	TGTGCCTCAGGGAGTGATACCGATGAGCAGTTCTTC
TRBV5-1	TRBJ1-5	few	.	CASSLGENQPQHF	TGCGCCAGCAGCTTGGGAGAAAATCAGCCCCAGCATTTT